This paragraph reports one TCR beta chain. Its matching antigen is unknown. The sample belongs to a study of T cell repertoires in cytomegalovirus infection. TCRdb passed the reads through MiXCR, listing each CDR3 protein once. This sample has 650,000 to 900,000 distinct CDR3 sequences; about 30% occur once, and the top ten carry around 11%. This clonotype was obtained from a human donor in good health (CMV status not recorded). Some clones in this sample may be carry-over from other donors' samples. This specimen consisted of cultured CD8+ T cells from PBMCs, obtained from culture after CMV antigen stimulation.

Here the CDR3 reads CASSLLGAEDGYTF. CDR3 in DNA: TGTGCCAGCAGCTTATTGGGGGCCGAGGATGGCTACACCTTC. V and J are TRBV7-6 and TRBJ1-2; D may be TRBD1 (6 bases). The CDR3 runs to 14 residues. V shed 2 bases and J shed 6 bases, with 13 bases lying between them. Germline CDR1 reads SGHVS; CDR2 reads FNYEAQ.